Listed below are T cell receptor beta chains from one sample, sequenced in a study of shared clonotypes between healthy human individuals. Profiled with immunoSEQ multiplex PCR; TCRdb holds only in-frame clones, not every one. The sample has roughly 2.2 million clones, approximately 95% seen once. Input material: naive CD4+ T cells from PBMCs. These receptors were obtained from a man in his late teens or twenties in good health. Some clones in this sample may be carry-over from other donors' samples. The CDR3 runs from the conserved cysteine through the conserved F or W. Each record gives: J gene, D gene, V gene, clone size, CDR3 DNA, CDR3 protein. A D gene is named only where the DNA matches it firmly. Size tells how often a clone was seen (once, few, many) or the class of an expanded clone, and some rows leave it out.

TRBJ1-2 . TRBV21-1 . TGTGCCAGCAGCAAAGACAGGGTAGGAGGCTACACCTTC CASSKDRVGGYTF
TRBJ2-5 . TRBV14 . TGTGCCAGCAGCCAGCTACAGGGCCCCGGGACCCAGTACTTC CASSQLQGPGTQYF
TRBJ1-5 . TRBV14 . TGTGCCAGCAGCCAATCAGGACTCAATCAGCCCCAGCATTTT CASSQSGLNQPQHF
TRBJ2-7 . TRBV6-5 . TGTGCCAGCAGCCGGGGTACTCCCATCTCCTACGAGCAGTACTTC CASSRGTPISYEQYF
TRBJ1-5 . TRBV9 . TGTGCCAGCAGCGCCCCCCACCATAGCAATCAGCCCCAGCATTTT CASSAPHHSNQPQHF
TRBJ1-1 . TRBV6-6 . TGTGCCAGCAGTTACCCGCATGGGGCATCCGGTGAAGCTTTCTTT CASSYPHGASGEAFF
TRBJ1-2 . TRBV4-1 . TGCGCCAGCAGCCGGGACATCAACTATGGCTACACCTTC CASSRDINYGYTF
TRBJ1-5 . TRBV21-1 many TGTGCCAGCAGAAATCTCCGACTCAGAGTTGGTCAGCCCCAGCATTTT CASRNLRLRVGQPQHF
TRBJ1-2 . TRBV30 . TGTGCCTGGAGTGTAGGCAGTAACTATGGCTACACCTTC CAWSVGSNYGYTF
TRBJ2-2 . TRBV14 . TGTGCCAGCAGCCGCAGGGGAACCGGGGAGCTGTTTTTT CASSRRGTGELFF